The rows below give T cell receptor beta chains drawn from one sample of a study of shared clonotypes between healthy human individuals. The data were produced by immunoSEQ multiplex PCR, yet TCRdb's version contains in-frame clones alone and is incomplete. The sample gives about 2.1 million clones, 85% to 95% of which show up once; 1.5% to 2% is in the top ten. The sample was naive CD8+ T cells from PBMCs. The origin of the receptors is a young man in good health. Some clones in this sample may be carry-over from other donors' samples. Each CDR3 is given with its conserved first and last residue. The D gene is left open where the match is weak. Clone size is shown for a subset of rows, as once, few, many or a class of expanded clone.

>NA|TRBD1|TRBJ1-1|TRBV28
CASSVGPGQGFTEAFF
TGTGCCAGCAGCGTAGGACCGGGACAGGGATTCACTGAAGCTTTCTTT
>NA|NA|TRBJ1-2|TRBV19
CASSPGDGYTF
TGTGCCAGTTCCCCCGGGGATGGCTACACCTTC
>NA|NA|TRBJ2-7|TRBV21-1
CASSARSSGPHYEQYF
TGTGCCAGCAGCGCCCGCTCTAGCGGCCCACACTACGAGCAGTACTTC
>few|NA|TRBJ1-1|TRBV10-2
CASREDTEAFF
TGCGCCAGCAGGGAGGACACTGAAGCTTTCTTT
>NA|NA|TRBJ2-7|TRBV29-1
CSVLGADEQYF
TGCAGCGTTCTTGGGGCCGACGAGCAGTACTTC
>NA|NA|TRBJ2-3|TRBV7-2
CASSFGVSASTDTQYF
TGTGCCAGCAGCTTCGGAGTTAGCGCCAGCACAGATACGCAGTATTTT
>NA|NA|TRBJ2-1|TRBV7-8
CASSTLASYNEQFF
TGTGCCAGCAGCACTCTAGCGTCCTACAATGAGCAGTTCTTC
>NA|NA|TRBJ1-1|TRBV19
CASSIGQFNTEAFF
TGTGCCAGTAGTATAGGACAGTTTAACACTGAAGCTTTCTTT
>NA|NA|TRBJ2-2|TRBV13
CASKARSGDTGELFF
TGTGCCAGCAAGGCTCGGTCAGGGGACACCGGGGAGCTGTTTTTT
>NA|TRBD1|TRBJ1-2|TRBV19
CASAASNQGGDGYTF
TGTGCCAGCGCTGCGTCCAACCAGGGGGGCGATGGCTACACCTTC
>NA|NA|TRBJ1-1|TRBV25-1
CASSTGLHTEAFF
TGTGCCAGCAGCACAGGGCTACACACTGAAGCTTTCTTT
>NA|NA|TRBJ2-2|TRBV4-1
CASSQVPGYKFEELFF
TGCGCCAGCAGCCAAGTGCCAGGGTATAAGTTTGAGGAGCTGTTTTTT
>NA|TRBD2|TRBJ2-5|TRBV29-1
CTREGRTSGRVRETQYF
TGCACCCGGGAGGGCCGGACTAGCGGGAGGGTACGAGAGACCCAGTACTTC
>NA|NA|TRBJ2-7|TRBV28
CASSLSWQVSYEQYF
TGTGCCAGCAGTTTAAGTTGGCAGGTATCCTACGAGCAGTACTTC
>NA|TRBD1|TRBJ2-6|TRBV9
CASSVAGTGLSSGANVLTF
TGTGCCAGCAGCGTTGCCGGGACAGGGTTAAGCTCTGGGGCCAACGTCCTGACTTTC
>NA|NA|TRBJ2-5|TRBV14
CASSQVAGTQETQYF
TGTGCCAGCAGCCAAGTAGCCGGGACGCAAGAGACCCAGTACTTC
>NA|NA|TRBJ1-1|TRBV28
CAIQGLRPEAFF
TGTGCCATCCAAGGGCTGAGGCCTGAAGCTTTCTTT
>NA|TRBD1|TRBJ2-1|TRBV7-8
CASSNSARGEQFF
TGTGCCAGCAGCAACTCAGCCAGGGGGGAGCAGTTCTTC
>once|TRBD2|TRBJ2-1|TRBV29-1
CSVEASGTSGSRVNEQFF
TGCAGCGTTGAAGCTTCCGGGACTAGCGGGAGTCGCGTCAATGAGCAGTTCTTC
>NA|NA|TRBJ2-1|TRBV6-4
CASSDFPRSYNEQFF
TGTGCCAGCAGTGACTTCCCCCGGAGTTACAATGAGCAGTTCTTC
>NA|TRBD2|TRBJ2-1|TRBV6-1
CASSEDGGRYYNEQFF
TGTGCCAGCAGTGAAGACGGCGGGAGGTACTACAATGAGCAGTTCTTC
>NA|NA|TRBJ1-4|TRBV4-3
CASSQDPGINEKLFF
TGCGCCAGCAGCCAAGATCCCGGGATTAATGAAAAACTGTTTTTT